These T cell receptor beta chains were read from a single sample in a study of post-analysis software for immune sequencing data. TCRdb independently ran MiXCR on the PCR reads; one entry per CDR3 protein. The data show about 150,000 distinct CDR3 sequences, 30% seen once. Input material: blood. The receptors shown here come from a girl aged 5 to 17 with multiple sclerosis. Both conserved end residues are part of each CDR3. Fields, in order: clone size, V gene, D gene, J gene, CDR3 protein, CDR3 DNA. D genes are given only for firm matches. Clone size is shown for a subset of rows, as once, few, many or a class of expanded clone.

NA,TRBV7-2,NA,TRBJ2-1,CAGSASSSYNEQFF,TGTGCCGGCAGCGCCAGCAGCTCCTACAATGAGCAGTTCTTC
NA,TRBV7-2,NA,TRBJ1-2,CASSLPGRTQRGYGYTF,TGTGCCAGCAGCCTCCCGGGACGGACCCAAAGGGGGTATGGCTACACCTTC
many,TRBV11-2,NA,TRBJ2-7,CASSLPYRGREHYEQYF,TGTGCCAGCAGCCTCCCCTACAGGGGGAGGGAACACTACGAGCAGTACTTC
NA,TRBV4-1,TRBD1,TRBJ1-6,CASSQWGQGNSPLHF,TGCGCCAGCAGCCAATGGGGACAGGGGAATTCACCCCTCCACTTT
once,TRBV4-1,NA,TRBJ1-2,CASSQGGEVANYGYTF,TGCGCCAGCAGCCAAGGAGGGGAGGTAGCTAACTATGGCTACACCTTC
NA,TRBV5-5,TRBD2,TRBJ2-1,CASSRLAAINEQFF,TGTGCCAGCAGCCGACTAGCTGCTATCAATGAGCAGTTCTTC
NA,TRBV27,NA,TRBJ1-5,CAGSLMGDRPQHF,TGTGCCGGCAGTTTAATGGGGGATCGGCCCCAGCATTTT
NA,TRBV14,TRBD1,TRBJ2-7,CACSQVSGQGYGYEQYF,TGTGCCTGCAGCCAAGTTTCCGGACAGGGCTACGGTTACGAGCAGTACTTC
many,TRBV12-3/TRBV12-4,TRBD1,TRBJ1-2,CASSLADRAYGYTF,TGTGCCAGCAGTTTAGCGGACAGGGCTTATGGCTACACCTTC
few,TRBV12-3/TRBV12-4,NA,TRBJ2-7,CASWHEQYF,TGTGCCAGCTGGCACGAGCAGTACTTC
few,TRBV7-2,NA,TRBJ1-5,CASSYRTADRGQPQHF,TGTGCCAGCAGTTATAGGACCGCGGATCGGGGTCAGCCCCAGCATTTT
many,TRBV29-1,NA,TRBJ2-5,CSGTTEGETQYF,TGCAGCGGAACGACCGAGGGAGAGACCCAGTACTTC
many,TRBV12-3/TRBV12-4,NA,TRBJ2-3,CASSPTRVPDTQYF,TGTGCCAGCAGCCCCACCAGAGTCCCAGATACGCAGTATTTT
NA,TRBV29-1,TRBD2,TRBJ2-4,CSARLAGDGDIQYF,TGCAGCGCTCGGCTAGCGGGAGATGGTGACATTCAGTACTTC
NA,TRBV2,TRBD1,TRBJ2-7,CASSAQGAYDEQYF,TGTGCCAGCAGTGCACAGGGGGCGTACGACGAGCAGTACTTC
NA,TRBV28,NA,TRBJ2-2,CASSIGMNTGELFF,TGTGCCAGCAGTATCGGAATGAACACCGGGGAGCTGTTTTTT
NA,TRBV19,TRBD1,TRBJ2-7,CASSPGQGAAYEQYF,TGTGCCAGTAGTCCCGGACAGGGGGCTGCCTACGAGCAGTACTTC
few,TRBV20-1,TRBD2,TRBJ2-5,CSASGRFGETQYF,TGCAGTGCTAGCGGGAGGTTCGGAGAGACCCAGTACTTC
NA,TRBV7-3,TRBD2,TRBJ2-7,CASSPDGRAGVSYEQYF,TGTGCCAGCAGCCCGGATGGGCGAGCGGGAGTGTCCTACGAGCAGTACTTT
NA,TRBV3-1,NA,TRBJ1-2,CASSQDWAGLNYGYTF,TGTGCCAGCAGCCAAGATTGGGCAGGCCTAAACTATGGCTACACCTTC
many,TRBV10-3,TRBD2,TRBJ2-4,CAISESLLAGGPEAKNIQYF,TGTGCCATCAGTGAGTCTCTACTAGCGGGAGGGCCCGAGGCCAAAAACATTCAGTACTTC
few,TRBV9,NA,TRBJ2-1,CASSVEGLKGPKFF,TGTGCCAGCAGCGTAGAAGGTCTGAAGGGACCAAAGTTCTTC
few,TRBV5-1,NA,TRBJ1-1,CASSFKPGQEAFF,TGCGCCAGCAGCTTTAAGCCAGGGCAGGAAGCTTTCTTT
many,TRBV12-3/TRBV12-4,NA,TRBJ2-5,CASSTGASGKTQYF,TGTGCCAGCTCTACCGGGGCATCAGGAAAGACCCAGTACTTC
few,TRBV5-1,NA,TRBJ1-1,CASSPTDRPTEAFF,TGCGCCAGCAGCCCCACCGATCGGCCCACTGAAGCTTTCTTT
many,TRBV20-1,TRBD1,TRBJ2-5,CSAQPGTGQETQYF,TGCAGTGCGCAGCCCGGGACAGGACAAGAGACCCAGTACTTC
many,TRBV12-3/TRBV12-4,NA,TRBJ2-1,CASRPGYPYNEQFF,TGTGCCAGCAGACCGGGATACCCCTACAATGAGCAGTTCTTC
many,TRBV7-2,TRBD1,TRBJ1-2,CASSPRTGVDYGYTF,TGTGCCAGCAGCCCGCGGACAGGAGTCGACTATGGCTACACCTTC
few,TRBV7-9,TRBD2,TRBJ2-7,CASSSPTSGRSEQYF,TGTGCCAGCAGCTCCCCGACTAGCGGGAGATCCGAGCAGTACTTC
many,TRBV29-1,TRBD1,TRBJ1-5,CSVGTGGTQPQHF,TGCAGCGTGGGGACAGGAGGAACTCAGCCCCAGCATTTT
many,TRBV5-1,NA,TRBJ2-5,CASSPGQKETQYF,TGCGCCAGCAGCCCAGGACAGAAAGAGACCCAGTACTTC
many,TRBV20-1,NA,TRBJ1-1,CSARGGKNTEAFF,TGCAGTGCTAGAGGGGGCAAAAACACTGAAGCTTTCTTT
many,TRBV27,NA,TRBJ2-1,CASSLFWDPEGNEQFF,TGTGCCAGCAGTTTATTTTGGGACCCCGAGGGTAATGAGCAGTTCTTC
NA,TRBV3-1,NA,TRBJ2-3,CASSQDMERPGDTQYF,TGTGCCAGCAGCCAAGATATGGAGAGGCCGGGCGATACGCAGTATTTT
NA,TRBV30,TRBD2,TRBJ2-1,CAWKRLAGTGEQFF,TGTGCCTGGAAGAGACTAGCGGGAACCGGTGAGCAGTTCTTC
many,TRBV7-2,NA,TRBJ2-5,CASSLVSETQYF,TGTGCCAGCAGCTTAGTCTCGGAGACCCAGTACTTC
NA,TRBV6-1,NA,TRBJ2-3,CASSALGGTDTQYF,TGTGCCAGCAGTGCCCTAGGGGGGACAGATACGCAGTATTTT
NA,TRBV3-1,TRBD2,TRBJ2-7,CASSQGSSGSYEQYF,TGTGCCAGCAGCCAGGGTTCTAGCGGGAGTTACGAGCAGTACTTC
many,TRBV5-1,TRBD1,TRBJ2-1,CASTRGQPGGEQFF,TGCGCCAGCACCCGGGGACAGCCCGGAGGTGAGCAGTTCTTC
few,TRBV20-1,NA,TRBJ1-1,CSARVGETEAFF,TGCAGTGCTAGAGTTGGTGAGACTGAAGCTTTCTTT
many,TRBV14,NA,TRBJ2-4,CASSPGGNIQYF,TGTGCCAGCAGCCCAGGAGGAAACATTCAGTACTTC
many,TRBV20-1,TRBD1,TRBJ2-4,CSARAFRDSKNIQYF,TGCAGTGCTAGAGCTTTCCGGGACAGCAAAAACATTCAGTACTTC
NA,TRBV27,NA,TRBJ1-2,CASSRFGGEGYTF,TGTGCCAGCAGTAGATTCGGGGGGGAAGGCTACACCTTC
NA,TRBV3-1,NA,TRBJ2-5,CASSRHVAGETQYF,TGTGCCAGCAGCCGACACGTAGCTGGGGAGACCCAGTACTTC
NA,TRBV28,TRBD2,TRBJ2-3,CASSSPARLAGERDTQYF,TGTGCCAGCAGTTCCCCAGCCCGACTAGCGGGAGAGCGAGATACGCAGTATTTT
few,TRBV28,TRBD1,TRBJ2-1,CASSLTSGTAYNEQFF,TGTGCCAGCAGTTTAACCTCCGGGACAGCTTACAATGAGCAGTTCTTC
NA,TRBV15,NA,TRBJ1-5,CATSSSFDNPQHF,TGTGCCACCAGCAGCTCCTTCGATAACCCCCAGCATTTT
many,TRBV6-5,NA,TRBJ1-2,CASSYSPGHRNGYTF,TGTGCCAGCAGTTACTCACCGGGACACCGAAATGGCTACACCTTC
few,TRBV14,TRBD1,TRBJ1-4,CASSQTTGGDEKLFF,TGTGCCAGCAGCCAGACTACAGGGGGCGATGAAAAACTGTTTTTT
many,TRBV2,NA,TRBJ2-7,CASFSPRGSYEQYF,TGTGCCAGCTTTTCCCCCCGGGGCTCCTACGAGCAGTACTTC
many,TRBV6-5,NA,TRBJ2-1,CASSPGVTYNEQFF,TGTGCCAGCAGTCCAGGGGTCACCTACAATGAGCAGTTCTTC
NA,TRBV29-1,NA,TRBJ1-1,CGGTGLGEAFF,TGCGGAGGAACAGGGCTCGGTGAAGCTTTCTTT
few,TRBV12-5,TRBD1,TRBJ1-2,CASGPVVGQRLNYGYTF,TGTGCTAGTGGTCCTGTGGTGGGACAGCGACTGAACTATGGCTACACCTTC
once,TRBV5-1,TRBD2,TRBJ2-3,CASSGAGFGDTQYF,TGCGCCAGCAGCGGAGCGGGGTTTGGAGATACGCAGTATTTT
few,TRBV7-2,NA,TRBJ2-5,CAVEAPPPAFQETQYF,TGTGCCGTCGAGGCCCCCCCCCCAGCGTTCCAAGAGACCCAGTACTTC
many,TRBV18,NA,TRBJ2-5,CASSPEETQYF,TGTGCCAGCTCACCTGAAGAGACCCAGTACTTC
NA,TRBV3-1,NA,TRBJ2-1,CASSQGSPHEQFF,TGTGCCAGCAGCCAAGGGAGCCCCCATGAGCAGTTCTTC
NA,TRBV7-2,TRBD1,TRBJ2-7,CASTLTGDGGEQYF,TGTGCCAGCACCTTGACAGGGGATGGGGGCGAGCAGTACTTC
NA,TRBV11-1,NA,TRBJ2-3,CASSLGGTDAQYF,TGTGCCAGCAGCTTAGGTGGCACAGATGCGCAGTATTTT
many,TRBV4-1,NA,TRBJ1-1,CASTGKPRLGQNTEAFF,TGCGCCAGCACAGGGAAACCGAGGTTGGGACAGAACACTGAAGCTTTCTTT